A single sample is the source of the 25 T cell receptor beta chains below, sequenced in a study of shared clonotypes between healthy human individuals. Repertoires were generated with immunoSEQ multiplex PCR, while TCRdb's copy carries only in-frame clones and drops some. Of about 1 million clones in the sample, around 74% were seen once. The sample was memory CD4+ T cells sorted from blood. Specified subset: CD45RA-negative fraction. These receptor sequences come from a man aged 18 to 29 in good health.

The chain has TRBV5-5 and TRBJ2-7; D remains unclear. The CDR3 loop spans 15 amino acids. Germline CDR1 SGHKS, CDR2 YYEKEE (reference sequence). Trimming stripped 0 bases from V and 0 bases from J, with 10 bases between. CDR3 in amino acids: CASSLEATSSYEQYF. CDR3 coding DNA: TGTGCCAGCAGCTTGGAGGCAACCTCCTCCTACGAGCAGTACTTC.

In DNA form, the CDR3 reads TGTGCCAGCAGCGTGAGTAGCGGCCCCACAAATGAGCAGTTCTTC. It encodes CASSVSSGPTNEQFF. This rearrangement joins TRBV6-4 to TRBJ2-1; possibly TRBD2 for D (6 bases). Trimming removed 6 bases from V and 7 bases from J, with 19 bases in between. Germline V CDR1 and CDR2: MRHNA, SNTAGT. The CDR3 extends over 15 amino acids.

J is TRBJ2-3 and V is TRBV5-6; TRBD1 agrees at 9 bases. The CDR3 sequence is 15 residues long. Germline V lookup: CDR1 SGHDT, CDR2 YYEEEE. J was trimmed by 4 bases and V by 7 bases; bases with no gene match: 10. CDR3 sequence reads: CASSEGTGHADTQYF. CDR3 DNA: TGTGCCAGCTCAGAGGGGACAGGGCATGCAGATACGCAGTATTTT.

This chain's CDR3 is CASSVSGETQYF. CDR3 coding DNA: TGTGCCAGCAGTGTTTCCGGAGAGACCCAGTACTTC. The rearrangement uses TRBV2 and TRBJ2-5; D unresolved. This CDR3 spans 12 amino acids. The germline gives CDR1 SNHLY, CDR2 FYNNEI. Trimming left V 4 bases short and J 4 bases short, with 7 bases between.

The CDR3 loop reads CASSTGQLNEKLFF. CDR3 bases: TGCGCCAGCAGCACGGGACAACTAAATGAAAAACTGTTTTTT. V usage is TRBV5-1 and J usage is TRBJ1-4; TRBD1 is a possible D gene (6 bases). Per germline, CDR1 SGHRS and CDR2 YFSETQ. V was shortened by 4 bases and J by 5 bases, with 12 bases between the two germline ends. CDR3 length: 14 residues.

This chain links TRBV9 with TRBJ1-5; unclear D gene. The CDR3 spans 15 residues. V lost 3 bases, J lost 0 bases, and 10 bases lay in between. CDR1 is SGDLS and CDR2 is YYNGEE in the germline V gene. This CDR3 is CASSEAGYSNQPQHF. CDR3 nucleotides: TGTGCCAGCAGCGAGGCAGGTTATAGCAATCAGCCCCAGCATTTT.

V gene TRBV19 combines with J gene TRBJ1-1; D is perhaps TRBD1 (6 bases). Germline V gives CDR1 LNHDA, CDR2 SQIVND (reference sequence). This CDR3 is 16 amino acids long. Trimming stripped 3 bases from V and 3 bases from J, with 17 bases between. Here the CDR3 DNA reads TGTGCCAGTAGTATTAACCGGCAGGGGTTTCACACTGAAGCTTTCTTT. Translation gives CASSINRQGFHTEAFF.

V and J are TRBV12-5 and TRBJ2-1; no clear D. The V end was cut by 8 bases, the J end by 6 bases, with 20 bases between. Germline V CDR1 and CDR2: LGHNT, FRNRAP. The CDR3 loop spans 15 amino acids. CDR3 in amino acids: CASSPPYGLGNEQFF. The CDR3 nucleotides read TGTGCTAGTAGTCCCCCCTATGGGCTCGGCAATGAGCAGTTCTTC.

The rearrangement links TRBV19 to TRBJ1-1; D is possibly TRBD1 (5 bases). V gave up 6 bases and J gave up 7 bases, with 15 bases separating them. CDR3 length: 13 amino acids. Germline V CDR1 and CDR2: LNHDA, SQIVND (reference sequence). DNA of the CDR3: TGTGCCAGTAGCTCAAGGGGCAGACTTGAAGCTTTCTTT. Protein: CASSSRGRLEAFF.

Here the CDR3 reads CASSLADFRTSGVNEQFF. The CDR3 DNA follows: TGTGCCAGCAGCTTAGCGGACTTCAGGACTAGCGGGGTCAATGAGCAGTTCTTC. The rearrangement joins TRBV7-9 to TRBJ2-1; the match to TRBD2 covers 12 bases. This CDR3 spans 18 amino acids. Trimming at V came to 0 bases and at J to 6 bases, leaving 9 bases not matched to a gene. Germline-derived CDR1 and CDR2 are SEHNR and FQNEAQ (reference sequence). The entire variable domain, with the rest obtained from reference TRBV7-9 and TRBJ2-1, is as follows: DTGVSQNPRHKITKRGQNVTFRCDPISEHNRLYWYRQTLGQGPEFLTYFQNEAQLEKSRLLSDRFSAERPKGSFSTLEIQRTEQGDSAMYLCASSLADFRTSGVNEQFFGPGTRLTVL.

This clone was counted a single time. The CDR3 nucleotides read TGTGCCATCAGTGAGTCAACCGGGGGAAACAATCAGCCCCAGCATTTT. This sequence encodes CAISESTGGNNQPQHF. V usage is TRBV10-3 and J usage is TRBJ1-5, with D maybe TRBD1 (5 bases). This CDR3 is 16 amino acids long. Germline CDR1 is ENHRY and CDR2 is SYGVKD. V lost 0 bases and J 3 bases, leaving 12 bases between the germline ends.

J is TRBJ2-1 and V is TRBV5-4; 10 bases are a match to TRBD2. V was clipped by 6 bases and J by 6 bases; unmatched bases: 9. Germline V CDR1 and CDR2: SGHNT, YYREEE (reference sequence). There are 15 residues in the CDR3. The CDR3 sequence: CASTSLASGSNEQFF. DNA of the CDR3: TGTGCCAGCACCTCACTGGCTAGCGGGAGCAATGAGCAGTTCTTC.

The chain recombines TRBV5-4 with TRBJ2-7; TRBD2 agrees at 11 bases. CDR3 length: 15 amino acids. Germline trimming cut 4 bases from V and 6 bases from J; bases unmatched to any gene: 9. Germline V gene sequence: CDR1 SGHNT, CDR2 YYREEE (reference sequence). The CDR3 nucleotides are TGTGCCAGCAGCCCTCAAGGGCTAGCGGGAGGCGAGCAGTACTTC. Translated: CASSPQGLAGGEQYF.

The chain has TRBV7-8 and TRBJ2-7; maybe TRBD2 (6 bases). The CDR3 has 15 amino acids. The V gene's germline CDR1 is SGHVS and CDR2 FQNEAQ. V lost 5 bases, J lost 6 bases, and 20 bases lay in between. The CDR3, as DNA: TGTGCCAGCAGCGAAGGACGCGGAGGGATTGGCGAGCAGTACTTC. Translation gives CASSEGRGGIGEQYF.

The V and J genes are TRBV2 and TRBJ2-1; 10 bases map to TRBD1. Trimming took 4 bases from V and 8 from J; bases not matched to a gene: 5. CDR3 length: 14 residues. Germline loops: CDR1 SNHLY, CDR2 FYNNEI. The CDR3 DNA follows: TGTGCCAGCAGTGTACAAGGGACAGGGGATGAGCAGTTCTTC. Protein product: CASSVQGTGDEQFF.

The chain joins TRBV11-2 to TRBJ2-5; D is perhaps TRBD1 or TRBD2 (6 bases each). Trimming took 7 bases from V and 3 from J, leaving 15 bases between them. The germline V gene encodes CDR1 SGHAT and CDR2 FQNNGV. The CDR3 sequence is 14 residues long. For the CDR3, the DNA is TGTGCCAGCAACCTAGGGGGGAATAAAGAGACCCAGTACTTC. As protein: CASNLGGNKETQYF.

V usage is TRBV4-3 and J usage is TRBJ2-1; 12 bases align to TRBD2. V lost 0 bases and J lost 7; bases outside the gene matches: 7. The CDR3 loop spans 17 amino acids. The V gene's germline CDR1 is LGHNA and CDR2 YSLEER. This CDR3 is CASSQDRLAGGWNEQFF. In nucleotides, the CDR3 is TGCGCCAGCAGCCAAGACAGGCTAGCGGGAGGGTGGAATGAGCAGTTCTTC.

V and J are TRBV6-1 and TRBJ1-3; weak D call: TRBD1 (5 bases). CDR3 length: 14 amino acids. Germline V CDR1 and CDR2: MNHNS, SASEGT. Trimming left V 6 bases short and J 4 bases short, with 13 bases between. The CDR3 DNA reads TGTGCCAGCAGAGCCGCGGGGGACGGAAACACCATATATTTT. Translating gives CASRAAGDGNTIYF.

This chain uses TRBV5-6 with TRBJ1-4, with 8 bases lining up with TRBD1. The CDR3 has 15 amino acids. V shed 7 bases, J shed 1 base, and the junction held 6 bases outside the gene matches. Germline CDR1 reads SGHDT; CDR2 reads YYEEEE. CDR3 nucleotides: TGTGCCAGCGCGTCCAGGGGGCTAACTAATGAAAAACTGTTTTTT. Translating gives CASASRGLTNEKLFF.

This chain uses TRBV5-8 with TRBJ1-2; D is ambiguous. This CDR3 contains 15 residues. V shed 0 bases and J shed 0 bases, with 9 bases lying between them. Germline assignment: CDR1 SGHTS and CDR2 YDEGEE. The CDR3 reads CASSLVGGTNYGYTF. The CDR3 nucleotides read TGTGCCAGCAGCTTGGTGGGAGGAACTAACTATGGCTACACCTTC. The entire variable domain, with the rest obtained from reference TRBV5-8 and TRBJ1-2, is as follows: EAGVTQSPTHLIKTRGQQATLRCSPISGHTSVYWYQQALGLGLQFLLWYDEGEERNRGNFPPRFSGRQFPNYSSELNVNALELEDSALYLCASSLVGGTNYGYTFGSGTRLTVV.

The rearrangement joins TRBV2 to TRBJ1-5, with 8 bases identical to TRBD1. With 8 bases clipped from V and 0 bases from J, the junction kept 9 bases outside the gene matches. Germline assignment: CDR1 SNHLY and CDR2 FYNNEI. The CDR3 spans 16 residues. Here the CDR3 DNA reads TGTGCCAGCGGCTGGACAGGGAAAAATAGCAATCAGCCCCAGCATTTT. It is translated as CASGWTGKNSNQPQHF.

This clone has a single count. The chain combines TRBV6-6 with TRBJ1-1; D not certain. Trimming stripped 2 bases from V and 1 base from J, with 5 bases between. The CDR3 has 13 amino acids. Germline loops: CDR1 MNHNY, CDR2 SVGAGI (reference sequence). CDR3 DNA sequence: TGTGCCAGCAGTTACACAACGAACACTGAAGCTTTCTTT. Amino acid sequence: CASSYTTNTEAFF.

The chain uses TRBV10-3 and TRBJ2-2, with D hard to call. V lost 5 bases, J lost 6 bases, and 7 bases lay in between. Per the germline V gene, CDR1 is ENHRY and CDR2 is SYGVKD. The CDR3 has 12 amino acids. The CDR3 loop is CAISSTAGELFF. As DNA, the CDR3 is TGTGCCATCAGTTCTACAGCCGGGGAGCTGTTTTTT.

A remark on this clone: A far larger clone lies a single base away; this is likely a read error. The chain carries TRBV13 and TRBJ2-7; D remains unclear. The CDR3 extends over 11 amino acids. Germline V gene sequence: CDR1 PRHDT, CDR2 FYEKMQ (reference sequence). V was cut by 0 bases and J by 3 bases, with 0 bases left in between. CDR3 nucleotides: TGTGCCAGCAGCTTAGGCTACGAGCAGTACTTC. This sequence encodes CASSLGYEQYF.

The genes are TRBV6-5 and TRBJ2-1, with 8 bases aligning to TRBD2. This CDR3 has 15 amino acids. Germline CDR1 reads MNHEY; CDR2 reads SVGAGI. After removal of 5 bases from V and 1 base from J, the junction contained 4 bases not matched to a gene. CDR3 coding DNA: TGTGCCAGCAGTCGCGGGGGGAAATCCTACAATGAGCAGTTCTTC. As protein: CASSRGGKSYNEQFF.